This T cell receptor beta chain was sequenced during a study of CD8+CD57+ T cells in acquired aplastic anemia. Study-level information: When averaged, DNA from sorted CD4+ and CD8+ cells came to around 3.4 ug.

Patients picked for sequencing had shown CD8+CD57+ cell expansion detected by flow cytometry. Blood samples were obtained from patients who had received no prior therapy. V was clipped by 5 bases and J by 7 bases, with 17 bases between them. CDR1 SSHAT and CDR2 FNYEAQ come from the germline V gene (reference sequence). CDR3 length: 14 residues. In the case of this clonotype: Its antigen is not known.

CDR3 and TCR beta VDJ profiling relied on genomic DNA as the template. TCRdb ran MiXCR on the reads and lists one entry per CDR3 protein. The table lists approximately 170,000 distinct CDR3 sequences, around half of them singletons. General observations from the study: Controls did not differ significantly from patients in CD8+ Simpson's diversity. In common between the patients and the controls were around 30 CD8+ CDR3 sequences.

The sample consisted of sorted CD4+, CD8+, or CD8+CD57+ T cells (not recorded which) from PBMCs. The receptor was isolated from a human donor with aplastic anemia. The genes are TRBV7-7 and TRBJ2-5; tentatively, D is TRBD2 (6 bases). The CDR3 reads CASSLERAQGTQYF. CDR3 nucleotide sequence: TGTGCCAGCAGCCTCGAGCGGGCCCAGGGGACCCAGTACTTC.